This entry describes one T cell receptor (beta chain). This entry comes from a study of blood T cell repertoires in COVID-19. The wider study: Italy, Spain and the United States were the sources of the convalescent and acute COVID-19 samples. Sources were T cells, B-cell-depleted T cells, or PBMCs; the material itself was cDNA or gDNA.

Authors' analysis steps: Reference gene primer amplification gave estimated nucleated cell counts. Assay used: immunoSEQ multiplex PCR; TCRdb lists only in-frame clones, some missing. For V, J and clone size, that table is used; D and trimming come from the DNA. Found here are 150,000 to 200,000 clones, approximately 90% of them singletons; the top ten hold approximately 0.56%. Germline CDR1 SGHRS, CDR2 YFSETQ. The V end lost 0 bases, the J end lost 5 bases, and 12 bases lay between the germline ends. The CDR3 contains 14 residues. Sequenced material: peripheral blood. The TCR originated in a man aged 50-59 years with acute or convalescent COVID-19. The chain is built from TRBV5-1 and TRBJ2-7, with TRBD2 as a possible D gene (6 bases). CDR3 amino acids: CASSLVGGVDEQYV. In DNA, the CDR3 is TGCGCCAGCAGCTTGGTGGGCGGGGTCGACGAGCAGTACGTC.